The rows below give T cell receptor beta chains drawn from one sample of a study of blood T cells in healthy people across ages. TCRdb re-derived calls from the 5' RACE reads in MiXCR, one entry per CDR3 protein. The sample has a few hundred thousand distinct CDR3 sequences, more than 45% seen once. Sample: blood. Every receptor here comes from a man between 60 and 75 years old in good health. Each CDR3 is given with its conserved first and last residue. The order of the fields is clone size, V gene, D gene, J gene, CDR3 DNA, CDR3 protein. D genes are given only for firm matches. For some rows the clone size is stated as once, few or many, or as a class when expanded; others skip it.

clone_size: .
v_call: TRBV7-9
d_call: TRBD1
j_call: TRBJ2-3
cdr3_nt: TGTGCCAGCAGCTTTCGGATTAAAGCACAGGGGCTTTCCACAGATACGCAGTATTTT
cdr3_aa: CASSFRIKAQGLSTDTQYF

clone_size: once
v_call: TRBV28
d_call: TRBD1
j_call: TRBJ2-7
cdr3_nt: TGTGCCAGCAGCCCCAGCCGACAGGGGTCGTACGAGCAGTACTTC
cdr3_aa: CASSPSRQGSYEQYF

clone_size: few
v_call: TRBV27
d_call: .
j_call: TRBJ2-7
cdr3_nt: TGTGCCAGCAGTCTTAGACAGGGAGGATTATACGAGCAGTACTTC
cdr3_aa: CASSLRQGGLYEQYF

clone_size: .
v_call: TRBV20-1
d_call: .
j_call: TRBJ2-1
cdr3_nt: TGCAGTGCTAGCTCGGGAGTCCGTGTCAATGAGCAGTTCTTC
cdr3_aa: CSASSGVRVNEQFF

clone_size: once
v_call: TRBV12-3/TRBV12-4
d_call: .
j_call: TRBJ2-2
cdr3_nt: TGTGCCAGCAGGCCTGCCGGGGGCACCGGGGAGCTGTTTTTT
cdr3_aa: CASRPAGGTGELFF

clone_size: .
v_call: TRBV18
d_call: TRBD2
j_call: TRBJ2-1
cdr3_nt: TGTGCCAGCTCACCACTAGCGGGGGGAGACTACAATGAGCAGTTCTTC
cdr3_aa: CASSPLAGGDYNEQFF

clone_size: .
v_call: TRBV20-1
d_call: TRBD1
j_call: TRBJ2-3
cdr3_nt: TGCAGTGCTAGAGATGCGGGACAGGGCACAGATACGCAGTATTTT
cdr3_aa: CSARDAGQGTDTQYF

clone_size: .
v_call: TRBV6-5
d_call: .
j_call: TRBJ2-3
cdr3_nt: TGTGCCAGCAGGTCGGGATCGGGGGGCTCAGATACGCAGTATTTT
cdr3_aa: CASRSGSGGSDTQYF

clone_size: few
v_call: TRBV4-3
d_call: TRBD2
j_call: TRBJ2-3
cdr3_nt: TGCGCCAGCAGCCAAGATCAAAACGGGAGGGACACAGATACGCAGTATTTT
cdr3_aa: CASSQDQNGRDTDTQYF

clone_size: .
v_call: TRBV2
d_call: .
j_call: TRBJ2-3
cdr3_nt: TGTGCCAGCAGACCCACAGGGATGGCAGATACGCAGTATTTT
cdr3_aa: CASRPTGMADTQYF

clone_size: .
v_call: TRBV28
d_call: TRBD2
j_call: TRBJ2-3
cdr3_nt: TGTGCCAGCGCGGGGATTTGGGGGGGTGGCACAGATACGCAGTATTTT
cdr3_aa: CASAGIWGGGTDTQYF

clone_size: .
v_call: TRBV2
d_call: .
j_call: TRBJ2-1
cdr3_nt: TGTGCCAGCAGTGGTCTTAGGACACCAGGGGTCAATGAGCAGTTCTTC
cdr3_aa: CASSGLRTPGVNEQFF

clone_size: once
v_call: TRBV5-4
d_call: .
j_call: TRBJ2-7
cdr3_nt: TGTGCCAGCAGCCTACCGGGACCTCTGACCTACGAGCAGTACTTC
cdr3_aa: CASSLPGPLTYEQYF

clone_size: few
v_call: TRBV7-8
d_call: .
j_call: TRBJ2-7
cdr3_nt: TGTGCCAGCAGCTTCGGGACGTACTCCTACGAGCAGTACTTC
cdr3_aa: CASSFGTYSYEQYF

clone_size: many
v_call: TRBV20-1
d_call: .
j_call: TRBJ2-5
cdr3_nt: TGCAGTGCTAGAGGCGGACGGGGACAAGAGACCCAGTACTTC
cdr3_aa: CSARGGRGQETQYF

clone_size: .
v_call: TRBV20-1
d_call: TRBD2
j_call: TRBJ2-4
cdr3_nt: TGCAGTGCTAGAGGGACTAGCTCTACCAAAAACATTCAGTACTTC
cdr3_aa: CSARGTSSTKNIQYF

clone_size: many
v_call: TRBV7-8
d_call: .
j_call: TRBJ1-5
cdr3_nt: TGTGCCAGCAGCCTTACCGACAGCAATCAGCCCCAGCATTTT
cdr3_aa: CASSLTDSNQPQHF

clone_size: .
v_call: TRBV29-1
d_call: .
j_call: TRBJ2-7
cdr3_nt: TGCAGCGTTGGGGGAGCAGGGGAACCCTACGAGCAGTACTTC
cdr3_aa: CSVGGAGEPYEQYF

clone_size: .
v_call: TRBV10-3
d_call: TRBD2
j_call: TRBJ2-7
cdr3_nt: TGTGCCATCAGTGCGATGGCGGGAGTGGGCGAGCAGTACTTC
cdr3_aa: CAISAMAGVGEQYF

clone_size: once
v_call: TRBV6-5
d_call: TRBD1
j_call: TRBJ2-3
cdr3_nt: TGTGCCAGCAGGTCGGACAGGGGGGTGACAGATACGCAGTATTTT
cdr3_aa: CASRSDRGVTDTQYF

clone_size: .
v_call: TRBV5-1
d_call: .
j_call: TRBJ2-3
cdr3_nt: TGCGCCAGCAGCTTGGGTCACCCCACAGGTACGCAGTATTTT
cdr3_aa: CASSLGHPTGTQYF

clone_size: .
v_call: TRBV7-9
d_call: .
j_call: TRBJ1-6
cdr3_nt: TGTGCCAGCACCTCGGGGGGGGCTGGCTCACCCCTCCACTTT
cdr3_aa: CASTSGGAGSPLHF